Listed below are T cell receptor beta chains from one sample, sequenced in a study of shared clonotypes between healthy human individuals. The table came from immunoSEQ multiplex PCR; TCRdb's copy has only in-frame clones and leaves some out. This sample carries 2,500,000 or so clones, 85% to 95% of them seen once, and the ten largest clones take more than 0.35%. Source material: naive CD4+ T cells from PBMCs. The receptors derive from a man aged 18-30 years in good health. Some clones in this sample may be carry-over from other donors' samples. The CDR3 runs from the conserved cysteine through the conserved F or W. The order of the fields is CDR3 protein, CDR3 DNA, J gene, D gene, V gene, clone size. A D gene is named only where the DNA matches it firmly. For some rows the clone size is stated as once, few or many, or as a class when expanded; others skip it.

CDR3aa: CASSLDRGNTGELFF
CDR3nt: TGTGCCAGCAGCCTGGACAGGGGGAACACCGGGGAGCTGTTTTTT
j_gene: TRBJ2-2
d_gene: TRBD1
v_gene: TRBV7-2
abundance: .

CDR3aa: CSARFAGELFF
CDR3nt: TGCAGTGCTAGGTTCGCCGGGGAGCTGTTTTTT
j_gene: TRBJ2-2
d_gene: .
v_gene: TRBV20-1
abundance: once

CDR3aa: CASSYWRVGASEAFF
CDR3nt: TGTGCCAGCAGCTACTGGCGCGTGGGAGCGAGTGAAGCTTTCTTT
j_gene: TRBJ1-1
d_gene: .
v_gene: TRBV7-8
abundance: .

CDR3aa: CASSLGPKGGTSSYEQYF
CDR3nt: TGTGCCAGCAGCTTAGGGCCCAAAGGGGGGACTAGCTCTTACGAGCAGTACTTC
j_gene: TRBJ2-7
d_gene: TRBD2
v_gene: TRBV7-6
abundance: .

CDR3aa: CAISGGQTLLGTEAFF
CDR3nt: TGTGCCATCAGTGGCGGACAGACGTTGTTAGGCACTGAAGCTTTCTTT
j_gene: TRBJ1-1
d_gene: .
v_gene: TRBV10-3
abundance: .

CDR3aa: CASSRSPTDTQYF
CDR3nt: TGTGCCAGCAGCCGAAGCCCCACAGATACGCAGTATTTT
j_gene: TRBJ2-3
d_gene: .
v_gene: TRBV5-4
abundance: .

CDR3aa: CASSPGPGSYEQYF
CDR3nt: TGCGCCAGCAGCCCGGGACCCGGATCCTACGAGCAGTACTTC
j_gene: TRBJ2-7
d_gene: .
v_gene: TRBV5-1
abundance: .

CDR3aa: CASSLTTVSSYNEQFF
CDR3nt: TGTGCCAGCAGCTTAACTACAGTGAGCTCCTACAATGAGCAGTTCTTC
j_gene: TRBJ2-1
d_gene: .
v_gene: TRBV7-3
abundance: .

CDR3aa: CASSGLLMNTQYF
CDR3nt: TGTGCCAGCAGTGGTCTCTTGATGAATACGCAGTATTTT
j_gene: TRBJ2-3
d_gene: .
v_gene: TRBV2
abundance: .

CDR3aa: CATSRERALAGYEQYF
CDR3nt: TGTGCCACCAGCAGAGAAAGGGCACTAGCGGGGTACGAGCAGTACTTC
j_gene: TRBJ2-7
d_gene: TRBD2
v_gene: TRBV15
abundance: .